The source of this T cell receptor (beta chain) is a study of blood T cell repertoires in COVID-19. Study-level information: From T cells, B-cell-depleted T cells, or PBMCs came the material, which was cDNA or gDNA.

The germline V gene encodes CDR1 KGHSH and CDR2 LQKENI. This CDR3 is built from 16 residues. V shed 3 bases and J shed 0 bases, with 12 bases lying between them. Study processing details: Reference gene primers were amplified, and this amplification served to estimate nucleated cell counts. Assay: immunoSEQ multiplex PCR; the TCRdb copy retains only in-frame clones and omits some. The V and J calls and clone size are taken from that table; D and trimming were inferred from the DNA. The sample lists 150,000 to 200,000 clones, roughly 84% occurring once. This TCR was sampled from a woman in her sixties who had recovered from COVID-19. V usage is TRBV18 and J usage is TRBJ2-1; D call uncertain. The material sequenced was PBMCs or T cells enriched from blood (not recorded which). The CDR3 here is CASSPGRMSSYNEQFF. The CDR3 bases are TGTGCCAGCTCACCGGGCAGAATGAGCTCCTACAATGAGCAGTTCTTC.